This TCR beta chain was documented in a study of T cells in Graves' hyperthyroidism and ophthalmopathy. About the study: Peripheral blood collection took place at initial diagnosis, before any treatment. Study-wide findings and caveats: Expanded thyroid clonotypes (above 0.001) were mostly also found in blood.

Amplified TCR beta CDR3 regions came from RNA transcripts. TCR CDR3 regions were first amplified by RT-PCR with HTBI primers. TCRdb called the multiplex PCR reads again in MiXCR, with one record for every CDR3 protein. Counted here are about 770,000 distinct CDR3 sequences, around 20% occurring once; the ten biggest clones make up 16%. Those patients with uncontrolled infection, other autoimmune disease, pregnancy or lactation were excluded. The CDR3 consists of 15 residues. The V end was cut by 2 bases, the J end by 4 bases, with 13 bases between. Germline V gene data show CDR1 as SGHDT and CDR2 as YYEEEE. This clonotype was recorded many times. Its antigen is as yet unknown.

The sequenced sample was blood. V gene TRBV5-6 combines with J gene TRBJ1-5, with D hard to call. This clonotype was obtained from a woman aged 45 to 65 with Graves' hyperthyroidism that later progressed to Graves' ophthalmopathy. The CDR3 bases are TGTGCCAGCAGCTTTTATGCGGCAAGTAATCAGCCCCAGCATTTT. It translates to CASSFYAASNQPQHF.